These 32 T cell receptor beta chains share one sample of origin, sequenced in a study of technical replicates of blood from a handful of donors (dated by TCRdb to 2016 to 2017). Receptor amplification or capture employed the immunoSEQ multiplex PCR assay. TCRdb took over this immuneACCESS table, retaining in-frame rearrangements with V and J assigned. Such tables are incomplete; in checked studies, under half of the missing clones stem from an unresolved V gene, and the remainder is unexplained. Within this sample are nearly 80,000 clones, with 85% to 95% of them counted one time only. The top ten hold 0.35% to 0.45% of the sample. The sequenced material came from T cells isolated from PBMCs. Receptor source: a human donor in good health.

This chain uses TRBV7-9 with TRBJ2-1, with 8 bases identical to TRBD2. The CDR3 covers 14 residues. V lost 4 bases and J lost 4; bases outside the gene matches: 3. Germline CDR1 SEHNR, CDR2 FQNEAQ (reference sequence). As DNA, the CDR3 is TGTGCCAGCAGCTACTCTAGCGGGTACAATGAGCAGTTCTTC. Residues: CASSYSSGYNEQFF.

The V call is TRBV25-1, the J call TRBJ2-7; D uncertain. The germline V gene encodes CDR1 MGHDK and CDR2 SYGVNS. CDR3 length equals 13 residues. The ends were cut back, 3 bases at V and 2 bases at J, with 8 bases in the middle. CDR3: CASSDYHAYEQYF. The CDR3 DNA reads as TGTGCCAGCAGTGACTATCACGCCTACGAGCAGTACTTC.

The genes are TRBV5-6 and TRBJ2-7; TRBD2 might be the D (5 bases). Germline CDR1 reads SGHDT; CDR2 reads YYEEEE. This CDR3 is built from 15 residues. V lost 5 bases and J lost 0, with 15 bases in between. The CDR3 nucleotides read TGTGCCAGCAGGTTAAGCAGCGGAGGCTCCTACGAGCAGTACTTC. Residues: CASRLSSGGSYEQYF. Supplemented by reference TRBV5-6 and TRBJ2-7, the full variable domain reads DAGVTQSPTHLIKTRGQQVTLRCSPKSGHDTVSWYQQALGQGPQFIFQYYEEEERQRGNFPDRFSGHQFPNYSSELNVNALLLGDSALYLCASRLSSGGSYEQYFGPGTRLTVT.

The gene calls are TRBV27 and TRBJ2-7; the D is unclear. Germline CDR1 reads MNHEY; CDR2 reads SMNVEV (reference sequence). Trimming took 4 bases from V and 7 from J, leaving 14 bases between them. This CDR3 region has 13 residues. The CDR3: CASSYSPRLEQYF. In DNA form, the CDR3 reads TGTGCCAGCAGTTACTCCCCTCGGTTAGAGCAGTACTTC.

The J gene is TRBJ2-3, the V gene TRBV7-2, with 8 nucleotides matching TRBD1. Losses at the gene ends were 1 base for V and 5 bases for J; bases not matched to a gene: 11. CDR3 length: 17 residues. From germline, CDR1 is SGHTA and CDR2 FQGNSA. CDR3 nucleotides: TGTGCCAGCAGCTTAGATATGACAGGGGTTTTAGGAGATACGCAGTATTTT. Residues: CASSLDMTGVLGDTQYF.

This chain connects TRBV18 to TRBJ2-7, with 14 bases lining up with TRBD2. Germline V lookup: CDR1 KGHSH, CDR2 LQKENI. CDR3 length equals 13 residues. Losses at the gene ends were 8 bases for V and 5 bases for J; bases not matched to a gene: 2. CDR3 nucleotides: TGTGCCAGCGGGACTAGCGGGAGAGACGAGCAGTACTTC. Amino acids: CASGTSGRDEQYF.

This clone was picked up one time. This rearrangement joins TRBV15 to TRBJ2-5, with a tentative D call TRBD1 (6 bases). Between the trimmed V and J ends, which lost 0 bases and 4 bases, there was a span of 15 bases. CDR1 and CDR2 from the germline V gene are LNHNV and YYDKDF (reference sequence). CDR3 size: 16 residues. Written as DNA, the CDR3 is TGTGCCACCAGCAGAGATCTAGGGCAGGGGACAGAGACCCAGTACTTC. Translating it yields CATSRDLGQGTETQYF.

J is TRBJ2-2 and V is TRBV6-5, with 11 bases fitting TRBD1. The CDR3 covers 15 residues. CDR1 is MNHEY and CDR2 is SVGAGI in the germline V gene. Trimming removed 6 bases from V and 6 bases from J; junction bases left unmatched: 6. The CDR3 is CASSWTGGSAGELFF. Written as DNA, the CDR3 is TGTGCCAGCAGCTGGACAGGGGGCTCAGCCGGGGAGCTGTTTTTT.

This clone was seen only once. The DNA for the CDR3 is TGTGCCAGCAGTGAATTAACACTAGCTAACTATGGCTACACCTTC. Translation: CASSELTLANYGYTF. This sequence joins TRBV6-1 and TRBJ1-2; no firm D call. This CDR3 spans 15 amino acids. Germline loops: CDR1 MNHNS, CDR2 SASEGT. The V end lost 2 bases, the J end lost 0 bases, and 10 bases lay between the germline ends.

The genes are TRBV6-1 and TRBJ2-3; D is ambiguous. Per the germline V gene, CDR1 is MNHNS and CDR2 is SASEGT. This CDR3 has 15 amino acids. Trimming removed 2 bases at V and 2 bases at J, with 11 bases between. The CDR3 protein is CASSERQVNTDTQYF. The CDR3 nucleotides are TGTGCCAGCAGTGAAAGGCAGGTGAACACAGATACGCAGTATTTT.

The rearrangement links TRBV25-1 to TRBJ2-3; possibly TRBD1 for D (5 bases). Germline loops: CDR1 MGHDK, CDR2 SYGVNS. CDR3 length: 14 residues. V lost 4 bases and J 2 bases, leaving 10 bases between the germline ends. This CDR3 is CASSGEGDTDTQYF. CDR3 DNA sequence: TGTGCCAGCAGTGGAGAAGGGGACACAGATACGCAGTATTTT.

This clone appeared a few times. The V and J genes are TRBV28 and TRBJ1-2; D not resolved. The V end lost 3 bases, the J end lost 8 bases, and 13 bases lay between the germline ends. Per the germline V gene, CDR1 is MDHEN and CDR2 is SYDVKM. This CDR3 has 13 residues. CDR3 nucleotides: TGTGCCAGCAGTTTCGGAGGGTTAGGCGGCTACACCTTC. It is translated as CASSFGGLGGYTF.

The CDR3 loop is CASSLTGGNSGNTIYF. CDR3 coding DNA: TGTGCCAGCAGCTTAACAGGGGGAAACTCTGGAAACACCATATATTTT. This chain uses TRBV7-3 with TRBJ1-3; tentatively, D is TRBD1 (6 bases). V dropped 0 bases and J dropped 0 bases, with 9 bases sitting between them. CDR1 is SGHTA and CDR2 is FQGTGA in the germline V gene. This CDR3 spans 16 amino acids.

The chain combines TRBV6-1 with TRBJ1-1, with D unclear. CDR1 MNHNS and CDR2 SASEGT come from the germline V gene. Trimming took off 2 bases at V and 5 bases at J, with 15 bases between the two ends. This CDR3 contains 15 residues. CDR3: CASSESTGLLTEAFF. The DNA for the CDR3 is TGTGCCAGCAGTGAAAGTACGGGTCTTTTGACTGAAGCTTTCTTT.

The chain recombines TRBV6-4 with TRBJ2-2; 7 bases match TRBD2. This CDR3 has 15 residues. Germline V CDR1 and CDR2: MRHNA, SNTAGT. The V gene end was trimmed by 3 bases and the J gene end by 7 bases; junction bases not matched to a gene: 8. CDR3 sequence reads: CASSEGRELDGELFF. As DNA, the CDR3 is TGTGCCAGCAGTGAGGGGCGGGAGCTGGACGGGGAGCTGTTTTTT.

CDR3 region: CASSYRALATNEKLFF. The CDR3 bases are TGCGCCAGCAGTTACAGGGCCTTAGCAACTAATGAAAAACTGTTTTTT. The chain carries TRBV4-3 and TRBJ1-4, with D possibly TRBD1 on 6 matching bases. Deletions cut 6 bases from V and 0 bases from J, with 14 bases between. The CDR3 spans 16 residues. Germline V gene sequence: CDR1 LGHNA, CDR2 YSLEER.

The rearrangement joins TRBV28 to TRBJ1-3; 8 bases match TRBD1. With V trimmed by 8 bases and J by 0 bases, 6 bases remained unmatched. The CDR3 contains 15 residues. Germline lookup yields CDR1 MDHEN and CDR2 SYDVKM. CDR3 bases: TGTGCCAGCGGAACCGACAGGGGCTCTGGAAACACCATATATTTT. Encoded protein: CASGTDRGSGNTIYF.

The chain combines TRBV21-1 with TRBJ2-3; the D call in the table, TRBD2, was not verified against the DNA. TRBV21-1 is a documented pseudogene. There are 14 residues in the CDR3. The CDR3 DNA is TGTGCCAGCAGCAACGGGAGGACCACAGATACGCAGTATTTT. This encodes CASSNGRTTDTQYF.

The chain recombines TRBV21-1 with TRBJ1-5. TRBV21-1 is labeled a pseudogene. This CDR3 region has 14 residues. CDR3 sequence reads: CASTQGGGNQPQHF. CDR3 in DNA: TGTGCCAGCACCCAGGGAGGGGGCAATCAGCCCCAGCATTTT.

The CDR3 coding sequence is TGTGCCAGCGGGGGACAGGGATGGACTGAAGCTTTCTTT. Translated: CASGGQGWTEAFF. The J gene is TRBJ1-1, the V gene TRBV27; 9 positions match TRBD1. Germline-derived CDR1 and CDR2 are MNHEY and SMNVEV (reference sequence). The CDR3 sequence is 13 residues long. The junction had 6 bases not matched to a gene; V was cut back by 8 bases and J by 5 bases.

This chain links TRBV27 with TRBJ2-5; D is unresolved. V was shortened by 6 bases and J by 4 bases, with 6 bases between the two germline ends. This CDR3 region has 11 residues. Germline CDR1 and CDR2: MNHEY and SMNVEV (reference sequence). In nucleotides, the CDR3 is TGTGCCAGCAGGAGAGGAGAGACCCAGTACTTC. It yields the protein CASRRGETQYF.

The chain has TRBV19 and TRBJ1-1; no reliable D call. The CDR3 has 14 amino acids. Trimming removed 0 bases from V and 4 bases from J, with 9 bases in between. The germline gives CDR1 LNHDA, CDR2 SQIVND (reference sequence). CDR3: CASSIEAFGTEAFF. The CDR3 region has the DNA TGTGCCAGTAGTATAGAGGCATTTGGCACTGAAGCTTTCTTT.

The chain couples TRBV6-6 to TRBJ2-1; 11 bases are a match to TRBD2. J was trimmed by 8 bases and V by 2 bases; bases with no gene match: 8. The CDR3 covers 16 residues. Germline CDR1 is MNHNY and CDR2 is SVGAGI (reference sequence). The CDR3 loop reads CASSYPELAGADEQFF. The CDR3 DNA is TGTGCCAGCAGTTACCCAGAACTAGCGGGAGCAGATGAGCAGTTCTTC.

This clone was found once. The rearrangement links TRBV2 to TRBJ2-1; 13 bases are shared with TRBD2. Germline V lookup: CDR1 SNHLY, CDR2 FYNNEI. The CDR3 is 13 residues long. The J segment lost 5 bases and the V segment lost 9 bases, leaving 1 base of the junction unmatched. The DNA of the CDR3 is TGTGCCAGGGGGACTAGCGGGGACAATGAGCAGTTCTTC. Residues: CARGTSGDNEQFF.

This sequence joins TRBV30 and TRBJ2-7, with 14 bases identical to TRBD2. After removal of 3 bases from V and 4 bases from J, the junction contained 14 bases not matched to a gene. The CDR3 covers 18 residues. Germline CDR1 GTSNPN, CDR2 SVGIG (reference sequence). CDR3 nucleotide sequence: TGTGCCTGGAGCCCGACCGAGGGACTAGCGGGAGTATTATACGAGCAGTACTTC. Encoded protein: CAWSPTEGLAGVLYEQYF.

The V gene is TRBV6-6, the J gene TRBJ1-1; the match to TRBD1 covers 9 bases. Germline assignment: CDR1 MNHNY and CDR2 SVGAGI (reference sequence). The length of the CDR3 is 12 residues. Losses at the gene ends were 5 bases for V and 10 bases for J; bases not matched to a gene: 5. The CDR3 sequence is CASSPGQGPAFF. As DNA, the CDR3 is TGTGCCAGCAGTCCGGGACAGGGACCAGCTTTCTTT.

The chain has TRBV28 and TRBJ2-7; the D gene is possibly TRBD2 (7 bases). The V gene's germline CDR1 is MDHEN and CDR2 SYDVKM. This CDR3 region has 16 residues. V lost 2 bases to trimming and J lost 7 bases, with 21 bases between them. The CDR3 DNA sequence: TGTGCCAGCAGTTTAGAGCATAGGGGGGGAAGAGGGGAGCAGTACTTC. Encoded protein: CASSLEHRGGRGEQYF.

The chain has TRBV29-1 and TRBJ1-1; D is perhaps TRBD1 (5 bases). Germline V gene data show CDR1 as SQVTM and CDR2 as ANQGSEA. V lost 2 bases to trimming and J lost 5 bases, with 15 bases between them. This CDR3 contains 14 residues. The CDR3: CSVEPWQGGTEAFF. DNA of the CDR3: TGCAGCGTTGAACCCTGGCAGGGAGGGACTGAAGCTTTCTTT.

The chain combines TRBV7-2 with TRBJ2-7; 10 nucleotides agree with TRBD2. V gave up 2 bases and J gave up 5 bases; unmatched junction bases: 9. The V gene's germline CDR1 is SGHTA and CDR2 FQGNSA. This CDR3 comprises 16 residues. As DNA, the CDR3 is TGTGCCAGCAGCTTACGAACTAGCGGGATTCTGAACGAGCAGTACTTC. Amino acid sequence: CASSLRTSGILNEQYF. Drawing the rest from reference TRBV7-2 and TRBJ2-7, the complete variable domain is GAGVSQSPSNKVTEKGKDVELRCDPISGHTALYWYRQSLGQGLEFLIYFQGNSAPDKSGLPSDRFSAERTGGSVSTLTIQRTQQEDSAVYLCASSLRTSGILNEQYFGPGTRLTVT.

This clone was recorded once. The chain joins TRBV5-1 to TRBJ2-5; 9 positions match TRBD1. CDR1 SGHRS and CDR2 YFSETQ come from the germline V gene. After removal of 3 bases from V and 4 bases from J, the junction contained 4 bases not matched to a gene. The CDR3 loop spans 14 amino acids. The CDR3 loop reads CASSSYRGLETQYF. CDR3 sequence (DNA): TGCGCCAGCAGCTCATACAGGGGGCTAGAGACCCAGTACTTC.

The chain carries TRBV29-1 and TRBJ1-2, with TRBD1 matching over 7 bases. This CDR3 region has 13 residues. V shed 4 bases and J 2 bases; nucleotides not matched to a gene: 4. The germline CDR1 and CDR2 sequences are SQVTM and ANQGSEA. CDR3 in amino acids: CSVVQGSNYGYTF. The DNA for the CDR3 is TGCAGCGTTGTACAGGGGTCGAACTATGGCTACACCTTC. Variable domain in full (rest from reference TRBV29-1 and TRBJ1-2): SAVISQKPSRDICQRGTSLTIQCQVDSQVTMMFWYRQQPGQSLTLIATANQGSEATYESGFVIDKFPISRPNLTFSTLTVSNMSPEDSSIYLCSVVQGSNYGYTFGSGTRLTVV.

The chain couples TRBV4-1 to TRBJ1-4, with D maybe TRBD1 (5 bases). The CDR3 runs to 14 residues. Germline V gives CDR1 MGHRA, CDR2 YSYEKL. V dropped 1 base and J dropped 8 bases, with 11 bases sitting between them. The CDR3 region has the DNA TGCGCCAGCAGCCAAGGGGGGGGTGAAGAAAAACTGTTTTTT. It translates to CASSQGGGEEKLFF.